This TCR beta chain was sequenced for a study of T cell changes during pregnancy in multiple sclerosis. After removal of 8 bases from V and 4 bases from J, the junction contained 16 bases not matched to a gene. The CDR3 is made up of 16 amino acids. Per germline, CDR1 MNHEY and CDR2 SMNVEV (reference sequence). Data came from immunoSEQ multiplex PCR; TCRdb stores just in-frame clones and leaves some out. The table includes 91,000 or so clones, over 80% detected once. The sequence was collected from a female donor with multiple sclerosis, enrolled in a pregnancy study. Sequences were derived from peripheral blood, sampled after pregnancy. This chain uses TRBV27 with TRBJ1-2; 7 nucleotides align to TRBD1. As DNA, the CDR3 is TGTGCCAGCCGAGAACCGACAGGGAATGGGGCCTATGGCTACACCTTC. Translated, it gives CASREPTGNGAYGYTF.